This paragraph covers one TCR beta chain sequence. What it binds is not known. The data were produced by immunoSEQ multiplex PCR, yet TCRdb's version contains in-frame clones alone and is incomplete. The sample comprises some 140,000 clones, 70% to 90% of which are singletons, and around 1.7% rests with the top ten. The sample belongs to a study of T cells in localized non-small cell lung cancer. Study-wide points: Exceeding tumor, uninvolved adjacent lung had the highest T cell clonality. Adjacent lung held a median roughly 60 of the top 100 tumor clones. Only one tumor region went through sequencing, so heterogeneity may still be there.

V lost 9 bases, J lost 3 bases, and 18 bases lay in between. Germline values: CDR1 ENHRY, CDR2 SYGVKD. The CDR3 length is 15 residues. This receptor was identified in an older female donor with stage I lung adenocarcinoma. This chain links TRBV10-3 with TRBJ1-5; D not resolved. The input for sequencing was peripheral blood, taken before any cancer treatment. CDR3 DNA: TGTGCCATAGCACCAGGCTCCGAATCCAATCAGCCCCAGCATTTT. Translation gives CAIAPGSESNQPQHF.